A single sample is the source of the 7 T cell receptor beta chains below, sequenced in a study of monozygotic twins with inflammatory bowel disease (dated by TCRdb to between 2018 and 2021). Library prep was done by 5' RACE. The instrument was an Illumina HiSeq 2500. After TCRdb reprocessed the reads, each CDR3 protein sequence was kept as one row, without DNA. The sample table gives around 370,000 distinct CDR3 sequences. Jointly, the top ten make up around 2.6% of the sample. Source material: blood. These receptor sequences come from a human donor with ulcerative colitis or Crohn's disease, or a healthy co-twin of an affected twin (not recorded which).

The chain carries TRBV4-3 and TRBJ2-7. Per the germline V gene, CDR1 is LGHNA and CDR2 is YSLEER. This CDR3 spans 15 amino acids. The CDR3 sequence: CASSQGRGGSYEQYF.

The V and J genes are TRBV2 and TRBJ2-3; with no DNA, the TCRdb D assignment of TRBD1 cannot be verified. This CDR3 is 15 amino acids long. Germline V CDR1 and CDR2: SNHLY, FYNNEI. The chain's CDR3 is CASSGKGGSTDTQYF.

The chain couples TRBV30 to TRBJ1-2; TCRdb names TRBD1, which stays unverified in the absence of DNA. Germline CDR1 GTSNPN, CDR2 SVGIG (reference sequence). The CDR3 is made up of 13 amino acids. This CDR3 is CAWSGGQGYGYTF.

The gene calls are TRBV4-3 and TRBJ2-3; the D gene TCRdb calls, TRBD1, cannot be checked with no DNA. There are 18 residues in the CDR3. In germline, CDR1 is LGHNA, CDR2 YSLEER. CDR3 sequence: CASSSKIVGQGFTDTQYF.

This chain links TRBV12-3 or TRBV12-4 with TRBJ2-3; TCRdb's assignment of TRBD1 cannot be checked, as there is no DNA. The CDR3 runs to 11 residues. CDR3 residues: CASSAGDTQYF.

V usage is TRBV4-3 and J usage is TRBJ1-2. Germline V gene sequence: CDR1 LGHNA, CDR2 YSLEER. The CDR3 length is 15 residues. The CDR3 loop is CASSQDGGFNYGYTF.

Here the CDR3 reads CASSLGLAGGRSYNEQFF. V gene TRBV7-3 combines with J gene TRBJ2-1; the TRBD2 assignment by TCRdb is unverifiable without DNA. In germline, CDR1 is SGHTA, CDR2 FQGTGA. The CDR3 length is 18 residues.